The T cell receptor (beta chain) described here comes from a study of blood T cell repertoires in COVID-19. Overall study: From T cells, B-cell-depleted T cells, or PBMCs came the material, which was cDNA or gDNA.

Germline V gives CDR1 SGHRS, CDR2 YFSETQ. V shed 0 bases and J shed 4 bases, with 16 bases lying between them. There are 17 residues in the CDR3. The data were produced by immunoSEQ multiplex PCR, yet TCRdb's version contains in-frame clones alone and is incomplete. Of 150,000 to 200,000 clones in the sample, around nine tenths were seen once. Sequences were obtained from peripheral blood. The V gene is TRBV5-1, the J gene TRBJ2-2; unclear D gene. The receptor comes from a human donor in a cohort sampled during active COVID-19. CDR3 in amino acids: CASSLAASERGTGELFF. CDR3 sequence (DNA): TGCGCCAGCAGCTTGGCGGCGTCGGAGCGAGGCACCGGGGAGCTGTTTTTT.